The present T cell receptor beta chain was sequenced within a study of blood T cell repertoires in COVID-19. This clone was seen more than once but under ten times. Profiling relied on immunoSEQ multiplex PCR, and the TCRdb table lists in-frame clones only, not all of them. The sample yields approximately 100,000 clones, roughly 85% seen once. Germline CDR1 KGHSH, CDR2 LQKENI. Trimming removed 5 bases from V and 1 base from J, with 11 bases in between. This CDR3 is 15 amino acids long. Specimen: peripheral blood. This receptor was taken from a woman between 70 and 85 years old with active or convalescent COVID-19. The chain has TRBV18 and TRBJ2-2; no reliable D call. The CDR3 region is CASSSPHWNTGELFF. CDR3 bases: TGTGCCAGCTCATCCCCCCATTGGAACACCGGGGAGCTGTTTTTT.